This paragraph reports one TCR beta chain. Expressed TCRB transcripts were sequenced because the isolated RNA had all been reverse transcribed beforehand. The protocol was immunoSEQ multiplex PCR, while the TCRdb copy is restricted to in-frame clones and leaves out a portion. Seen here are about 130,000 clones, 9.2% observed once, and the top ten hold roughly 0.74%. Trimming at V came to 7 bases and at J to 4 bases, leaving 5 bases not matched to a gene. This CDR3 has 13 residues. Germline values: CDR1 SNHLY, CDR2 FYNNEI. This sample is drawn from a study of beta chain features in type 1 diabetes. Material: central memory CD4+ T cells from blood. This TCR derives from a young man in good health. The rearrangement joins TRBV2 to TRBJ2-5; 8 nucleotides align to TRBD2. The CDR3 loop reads CASNRGGLETQYF. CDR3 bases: TGTGCCAGCAATCGGGGGGGGCTAGAGACCCAGTACTTC.